This passage covers 19 T cell receptor beta chains from one sample sequenced in a study of T cell responses to AZD1222 COVID-19 vaccine. Method: immunoSEQ multiplex PCR; TCRdb's copy keeps in-frame clones and lacks some. Of roughly 160,000 clones listed, around 87% are singletons. The source was peripheral blood, collected 28 days after the second AZD1222 dose. Receptors were obtained from an adult who received the AZD1222 COVID-19 vaccine.

The chain has TRBV3-1 (or the pseudogene TRBV3-2) and TRBJ2-5; TRBD2 matches at 7 bases. Trimming took 4 bases from V and 7 from J; bases not matched to a gene: 9. The CDR3 is made up of 14 amino acids. Germline CDR1 and CDR2: LGHDT and YNNKEL (reference sequence). For the CDR3, the DNA is TGTGCCAGCAGCCTCCCCGAGCGGGGCGGGACCCAGTACTTC. The encoded protein is CASSLPERGGTQYF.

The chain links TRBV4-1 to TRBJ2-3; TRBD1 agrees at 7 bases. J gave up 1 base and V 0 bases, and 10 bases lay outside the gene matches. Germline lookup yields CDR1 MGHRA and CDR2 YSYEKL. This CDR3 is 18 amino acids long. The CDR3 loop is CASSQDREGGTRTDTQYF. In DNA, the CDR3 is TGCGCCAGCAGCCAAGATAGGGAAGGGGGCACCCGCACAGATACGCAGTATTTT.

The chain employs TRBV7-9 and TRBJ2-7; D gene ambiguous. The germline V and J ends were trimmed by 2 bases and 6 bases, with 8 bases remaining between them. Germline lookup yields CDR1 SEHNR and CDR2 FQNEAQ (reference sequence). This CDR3 region has 12 residues. CDR3 loop: CASSLNSLEQYF. The CDR3 region has the DNA TGTGCCAGCAGCTTAAATTCTCTCGAGCAGTACTTC.

The CDR3 is CAIRTTGGSYEQYF. Here the CDR3 DNA reads TGTGCCATCAGAACGACAGGGGGCTCCTACGAGCAGTACTTC. The genes are TRBV10-3 and TRBJ2-7; 9 positions match TRBD1. Per germline, CDR1 ENHRY and CDR2 SYGVKD. This CDR3 spans 14 amino acids. V was clipped by 6 bases and J by 0 bases; unmatched bases: 3.

The rearrangement uses TRBV3-1 (or the pseudogene TRBV3-2) and TRBJ1-2; weak D call: TRBD1 (6 bases). The CDR3 covers 16 residues. The V end lost 0 bases, the J end lost 7 bases, and 18 bases lay between the germline ends. Germline CDR1 LGHDT, CDR2 YNNKEL (reference sequence). CDR3 protein: CASSQETGASSAGYTF. For the CDR3, the DNA is TGTGCCAGCAGCCAAGAAACGGGGGCGAGCTCTGCTGGCTACACCTTC.

This rearrangement joins TRBV9 to TRBJ1-2, with 8 bases matching TRBD1. CDR1 is SGDLS and CDR2 is YYNGEE in the germline V gene. Trimming removed 3 bases from V and 7 bases from J; junction bases left unmatched: 2. The CDR3 runs to 12 residues. The CDR3 loop is CASSATGGGYTF. The CDR3, as DNA: TGTGCCAGCAGCGCTACAGGGGGTGGCTACACCTTC.

This chain uses TRBV6-6 with TRBJ1-4, with unresolved D. Trimming left V 0 bases short and J 8 bases short, with 13 bases between. The CDR3 loop spans 15 amino acids. Per the germline V gene, CDR1 is MNHNY and CDR2 is SVGAGI (reference sequence). CDR3 nucleotides: TGTGCCAGCAGTTACTCGAACCGGGGTAGAGAAAAACTGTTTTTT. Protein product: CASSYSNRGREKLFF.

The rearrangement joins TRBV7-9 to TRBJ1-4; D gene uncertain. CDR1 and CDR2 (germline): SEHNR, FQNEAQ (reference sequence). V lost 5 bases and J 0 bases, leaving 4 bases between the germline ends. The CDR3 loop spans 13 amino acids. The CDR3 nucleotides are TGTGCCAGCAGCCTCGCAACTAATGAAAAACTGTTTTTT. It specifies CASSLATNEKLFF. The complete variable domain, with remaining parts taken from reference TRBV7-9 and TRBJ1-4, reads DTGVSQNPRHKITKRGQNVTFRCDPISEHNRLYWYRQTLGQGPEFLTYFQNEAQLEKSRLLSDRFSAERPKGSFSTLEIQRTEQGDSAMYLCASSLATNEKLFFGSGTQLSVL.

V gene TRBV6-2 or TRBV6-3 combines with J gene TRBJ1-2; 12 bases match TRBD1. The J segment lost 8 bases and the V segment lost 4 bases, leaving 8 bases of the junction unmatched. This CDR3 comprises 15 residues. In germline, CDR1 is MNHEY, CDR2 SVGEGT. The DNA of the CDR3 is TGTGCCAGCAGTTCCTCCGGGACAGGGGGCAACGGCTACACCTTC. Amino acids: CASSSSGTGGNGYTF.

This clone is a singleton in its sample. V is TRBV9 and J is TRBJ2-1; D unresolved. V lost 6 bases, J lost 6 bases, and 10 bases lay in between. CDR1 and CDR2 from the germline V gene are SGDLS and YYNGEE. The CDR3 has 12 amino acids. The CDR3 loop is CASNLWGNEQFF. CDR3 sequence (DNA): TGTGCCAGCAACTTGTGGGGCAATGAGCAGTTCTTC.

This sequence joins TRBV6-6 and TRBJ1-4; 8 bases match TRBD1. This CDR3 spans 12 amino acids. The ends lost 10 bases at V and 5 bases at J; junction bases unmatched: 3. In germline, CDR1 is MNHNY, CDR2 SVGAGI (reference sequence). In DNA, the CDR3 is TGTGCCACCCGACAGGGGAATGAAAAACTGTTTTTT. This gives the protein CATRQGNEKLFF.

The chain employs TRBV7-6 and TRBJ2-1; the D gene is possibly TRBD2 (6 bases). The germline V gene has CDR1 SGHVS and CDR2 FNYEAQ. The V gene lost 5 bases and the J gene lost 0 bases, with 14 bases spanning the gap. CDR3 length: 16 residues. The CDR3 reads CASSQSRGSSYNEQFF. The CDR3 nucleotides read TGTGCCAGCAGCCAAAGTCGGGGGAGCTCCTACAATGAGCAGTTCTTC.

The chain couples TRBV19 to TRBJ1-1; 10 nucleotides match TRBD1. Germline V lookup: CDR1 LNHDA, CDR2 SQIVND (reference sequence). With V trimmed by 3 bases and J by 4 bases, 5 bases remained unmatched. The CDR3 consists of 15 residues. The CDR3 bases are TGTGCCAGTAGTATTGGGACAGGGGCACTCACTGAAGCTTTCTTT. Protein sequence: CASSIGTGALTEAFF.

This clone was counted once. This chain connects TRBV2 to TRBJ1-2; TRBD1 might be the D (6 bases). The CDR3 spans 13 residues. The germline V and J ends were trimmed by 4 bases and 0 bases, with 6 bases remaining between them. The V gene's germline CDR1 is SNHLY and CDR2 FYNNEI. The CDR3 DNA follows: TGTGCCAGCAGTGGGACAGCTAACTATGGCTACACCTTC. As protein: CASSGTANYGYTF.

The chain combines TRBV6-5 with TRBJ1-6; D uncertain. CDR1 MNHEY and CDR2 SVGAGI come from the germline V gene. V lost 0 bases, J lost 8 bases, and 5 bases lay in between. The CDR3 is 13 residues long. The CDR3 region is CASSYSLDSPLHF. The DNA for the CDR3 is TGTGCCAGCAGTTACTCACTCGATTCACCCCTCCACTTT.

The J gene is TRBJ1-1, the V gene TRBV7-3; D perhaps matches TRBD1 (5 bases). Germline V lookup: CDR1 SGHTA, CDR2 FQGTGA. V was shortened by 4 bases and J by 2 bases, with 8 bases between the two germline ends. The CDR3 loop spans 13 amino acids. CDR3 sequence: CASSSQANTEAFF. The DNA of the CDR3 is TGTGCCAGCAGCTCACAGGCCAACACTGAAGCTTTCTTT.

The genes are TRBV6-5 and TRBJ1-2, with D possibly TRBD1 on 6 matching bases. V lost 5 bases to trimming and J lost 5 bases, with 15 bases between them. This CDR3 has 14 amino acids. Looked up from germline, CDR1 is MNHEY and CDR2 is SVGAGI. This chain's CDR3 is CASSPQGSLYGYTF. CDR3 nucleotide sequence: TGTGCCAGCAGTCCTCAGGGGAGTCTATATGGCTACACCTTC.

The chain uses TRBV6-5 and TRBJ1-6, with D possibly matching TRBD1 (6 bases). This CDR3 comprises 13 residues. Trimming took 3 bases from V and 10 from J, leaving 10 bases between them. The germline V gene encodes CDR1 MNHEY and CDR2 SVGAGI. This chain's CDR3 is CASSYGGGSPLHF. CDR3 bases: TGTGCCAGCAGTTATGGGGGGGGCTCACCCCTCCACTTT.

The genes are TRBV21-1 and TRBJ1-5. TRBV21-1 constitutes a pseudogene. This CDR3 spans 11 amino acids. The CDR3 DNA follows: TGTGCCAGCAGCCCTTGCAAGGCCCAGCATTTT. Its protein product is CASSPCKAQHF.